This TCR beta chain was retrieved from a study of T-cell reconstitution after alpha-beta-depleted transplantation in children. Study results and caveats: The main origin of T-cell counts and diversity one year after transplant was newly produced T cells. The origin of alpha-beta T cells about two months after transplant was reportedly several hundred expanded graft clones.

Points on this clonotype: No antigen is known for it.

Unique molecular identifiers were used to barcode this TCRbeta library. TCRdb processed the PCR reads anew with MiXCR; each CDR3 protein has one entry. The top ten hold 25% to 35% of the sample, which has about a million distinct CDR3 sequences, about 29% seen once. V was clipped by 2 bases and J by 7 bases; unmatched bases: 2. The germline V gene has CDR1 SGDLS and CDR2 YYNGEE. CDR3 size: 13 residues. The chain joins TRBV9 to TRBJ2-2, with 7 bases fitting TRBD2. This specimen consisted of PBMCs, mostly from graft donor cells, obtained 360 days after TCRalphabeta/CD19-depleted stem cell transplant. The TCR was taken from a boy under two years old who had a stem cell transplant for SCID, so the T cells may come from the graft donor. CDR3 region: CASSVTSFGELFF. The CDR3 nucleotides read TGTGCCAGCAGCGTGACTAGCTTCGGGGAGCTGTTTTTT.